This T cell receptor beta chain was recorded in a study of CD8 T cells in Susac syndrome (dated by TCRdb to the late 2010s). At the level of the whole study: Whether CD8+ T cell activation and differentiation in Susac syndrome was antigen driven was tested using repertoire sequencing. The study compared CD8+ T cell repertoire clonality among over ten healthy donors, about 14 Susac syndrome patients and roughly 16 multiple sclerosis patients.

The paper's findings and limits, for the study overall: The TCR sequencing and HLA analysis was acknowledged to have included a relatively small number of individuals.

Looking up the germline V gene (reference sequence) yields CDR1 SEHNR and CDR2 FQNEAQ. From the cysteine up to the phenylalanine, the CDR3 has a length of 14 residues. CDR3 DNA is the only sequence kept; it has 42 bases, read in frame from the first base. The V and J ends are trimmed by 10 bases and 2 bases, leaving 15 bases between them. Peripheral blood CD8+ and CD4+ T cells from healthy donors, Susac syndrome patients and multiple sclerosis patients were profiled by high-throughput TCR beta sequencing. The multiple sclerosis controls were treatment-naive patients whose relapsing-remitting disease, either stable or active, fulfilled the revised McDonald criteria. Bulk CD8+ and CD4+ T cells were purified by magnetic negative isolation, whereas CD8+ TEMRA cells were enriched by FACS. Blood was drawn into EDTA tubes, processed within 24 hours, and PBMCs were isolated by density gradient centrifugation. PBMCs intended for TCR sequencing were frozen in liquid nitrogen and were later thawed in a 37 degrees C water bath. The sorted or isolated CD4+, CD8+ and CD8+ TEMRA cells had a purity of 90% or higher.

RNA was extracted with the RNeasy kit and 0.5 to 1 ug was reverse transcribed using random hexamers. The immunoSEQ multiplex PCR assay, covering 54 Vbeta and 13 Jbeta segments, was used to amplify TCR beta CDR3 regions. PCR amplification bias was corrected using a synthetic template baseline for primer optimization and computational correction. The study's own analysis went as follows. Reads were assigned to V, D and J genes according to IMGT and analyzed in immunoSEQ Analyzer, with only productive sequences retained. Clonality was computed as one minus Shannon entropy normalized by log2 of the number of productive unique sequences. For each patient and control, public and private clones were evaluated within the 100 most prevalent clones. A clone was defined as Susac-specific if it was absent from the healthy and MS cohorts, from roughly 1,000 published viral clones and from other ImmuneACCESS disease sequences. The public reads were quality trimmed at Q25 with fastp and then assembled into clones with MiXCR by TCRdb, keeping productive beta chains. A single entry per CDR3 protein holds the most common genes and DNA from its merged rows. The V and J calls, along with clone size, are taken from TCRdb and not from the paper's own processing. The sample table shows 250,000 to 300,000 distinct CDR3 sequences, and around 85% are seen once. Around 0.2% of the sample lies in the top ten.

This clonotype was seen once. Its antigen target is currently unknown. No base quality values were provided; no much bigger clone lies one nucleotide off. On its own, one read is weak support. The receptor was isolated from a human donor with multiple sclerosis. Source material: CD8+ T cells from PBMCs. The receptor chain draws on TRBV7-9 and TRBJ1-5, and TRBD1 may be the D gene, going by 6 matching bases. CDR3 region: CATSEGGGNQPQHF. The DNA sequence follows: TGTGCCACCTCGGAGGGGGGCGGCAATCAGCCCCAGCATTTT.